This T cell receptor beta chain was sequenced for a study of T cells in Graves' hyperthyroidism and ophthalmopathy. Overall study results and limits: Among clonotypes expanded in thyroid above 0.001, most were also found in blood.

V was trimmed by 4 bases and J by 3 bases, leaving 15 bases between them. CDR3 length equals 14 residues. Germline CDR1 and CDR2: DFQATT and SNEGSKA (reference sequence). Comment on this clonotype: Its antigen is as yet unknown.

There were TCR beta CDR3 regions amplified from RNA transcripts. The HTBI primer set drove a first-round RT-PCR of the TCR CDR3. TCRdb passed the multiplex PCR reads through MiXCR, listing each CDR3 protein once. The sample gives under 250,000 distinct CDR3 sequences, about 25% of which show up once; 35% to 40% is in the top ten. With duration under 3 months, ophthalmopathy was active: Clinical Activity Score at least 3, NOSPECS at least 4. The sample taken for sequencing was blood. The origin of this receptor is a woman between 40 and 50 years old with Graves' ophthalmopathy. The chain uses TRBV20-1 and TRBJ1-1; D perhaps matches TRBD1 (6 bases). The CDR3 region is CSATQMGADTEAFF. CDR3 in DNA: TGCAGTGCTACCCAAATGGGGGCAGACACTGAAGCTTTCTTT.